This T cell receptor beta chain was retrieved from a study of T-cell reconstitution after alpha-beta-depleted transplantation in children. The sample holds many counts of this clonotype. CDR3 length: 13 residues. Germline V gives CDR1 SEHNR, CDR2 FQNEAQ (reference sequence). Trimming removed 0 bases from V and 3 bases from J, with 5 bases in between. Molecular barcoding with unique molecular identifiers was used for the TCRbeta library. MiXCR was run by TCRdb on the PCR reads, yielding one entry per CDR3 protein. Among some 200,000 distinct CDR3 sequences listed, roughly 15% were seen once. The sample was PBMCs from the stem cell graft donor, taken from the stem cell graft. The clonotype comes from a human donor who donated a stem cell graft to a child with acute lymphoblastic leukemia. J is TRBJ1-1 and V is TRBV7-9; D is ambiguous. CDR3 DNA: TGTGCCAGCAGCTTAGCCGGGTACACTGAAGCTTTCTTT. Its translation is CASSLAGYTEAFF.